This TCR beta chain was captured in a study of blood T cell repertoires in COVID-19. In the study overall: Italy, Spain and the United States were the sources of the convalescent and acute COVID-19 samples. Sources were T cells, B-cell-depleted T cells, or PBMCs; the material itself was cDNA or gDNA.

Recruited during active infection, patients (from Seattle) were subsequently followed longitudinally. Original handling: Counts of nucleated cells, estimated from reference gene primer amplification, were obtained. Method: immunoSEQ multiplex PCR; TCRdb's copy keeps in-frame clones and lacks some. D and trimming come from the DNA, and the V and J calls and clone size come from that table. The sample lists roughly 200,000 clones; 94% were seen once. Sequencing used peripheral blood. The receptor was isolated from a man aged 30-40 years with COVID-19, enrolled during active disease.

The CDR3 nucleotides are TGTGCCAGCAGCCCGCAGGAAAACTATGGCTACACCTTC. It specifies CASSPQENYGYTF. The chain employs TRBV11-2 and TRBJ1-2; D is uncertain. V lost 5 bases and J lost 2, with 9 bases in between. This CDR3 region has 13 residues. Per the germline V gene, CDR1 is SGHAT and CDR2 is FQNNGV.